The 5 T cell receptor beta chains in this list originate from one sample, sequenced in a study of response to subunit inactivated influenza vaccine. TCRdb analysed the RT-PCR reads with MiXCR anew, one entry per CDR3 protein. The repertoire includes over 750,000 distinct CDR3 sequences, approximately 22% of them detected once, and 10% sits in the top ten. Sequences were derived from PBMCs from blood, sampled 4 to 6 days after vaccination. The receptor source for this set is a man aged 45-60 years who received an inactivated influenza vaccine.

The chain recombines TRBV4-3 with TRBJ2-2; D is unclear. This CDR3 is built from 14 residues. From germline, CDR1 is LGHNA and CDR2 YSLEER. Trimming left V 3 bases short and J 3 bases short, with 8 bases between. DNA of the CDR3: TGCGCCAGCAGCCAGGCCCATTACACCGGGGAGCTGTTTTTT. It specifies CASSQAHYTGELFF.

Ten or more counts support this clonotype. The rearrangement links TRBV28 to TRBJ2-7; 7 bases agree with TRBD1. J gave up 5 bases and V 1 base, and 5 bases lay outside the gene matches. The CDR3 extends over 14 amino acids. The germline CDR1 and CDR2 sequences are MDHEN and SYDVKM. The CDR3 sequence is CASSLYGTADEQYF. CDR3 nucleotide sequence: TGTGCCAGCAGTTTATACGGGACAGCCGACGAGCAGTACTTC.

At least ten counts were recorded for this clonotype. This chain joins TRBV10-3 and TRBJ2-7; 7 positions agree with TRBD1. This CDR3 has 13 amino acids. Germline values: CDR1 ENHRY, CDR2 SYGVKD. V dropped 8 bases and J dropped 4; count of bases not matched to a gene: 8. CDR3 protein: CAIGAGTEYEQYF. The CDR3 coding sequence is TGTGCCATCGGAGCCGGGACAGAGTACGAGCAGTACTTC.

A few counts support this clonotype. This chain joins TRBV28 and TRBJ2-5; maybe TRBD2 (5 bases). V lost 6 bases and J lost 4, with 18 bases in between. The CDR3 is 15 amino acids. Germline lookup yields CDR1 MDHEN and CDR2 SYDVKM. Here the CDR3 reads CASSTFRAGRETQYF. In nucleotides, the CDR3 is TGTGCCAGCAGCACTTTTCGGGCGGGCAGAGAGACCCAGTACTTC.

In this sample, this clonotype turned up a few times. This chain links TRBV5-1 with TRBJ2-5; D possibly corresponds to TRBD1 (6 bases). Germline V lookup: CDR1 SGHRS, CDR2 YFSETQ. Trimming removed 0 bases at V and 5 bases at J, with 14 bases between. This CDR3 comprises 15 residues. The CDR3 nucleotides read TGCGCCAGCAGCTTGGAAGGACAGTGGACGGAGACCCAGTACTTC. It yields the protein CASSLEGQWTETQYF.